A single sample gave rise to the 25 T cell receptor beta chains below, sequenced in a study of human T cells and chemical hapten exposure. TCRdb fed the RACE reads into MiXCR, producing one record per CDR3 protein. The sample consists of about 64,000 distinct CDR3 sequences, about 10% of them appearing once. This sample's time point: patch test 3, about 24 weeks after DPC sensitization. The treatment was: therapeutic diphenylcyclopropenone sensitization with weekly scalp DPC. The sequencing used whole blood, collected in connection with sensitization to the hapten diphenylcyclopropenone (DPC). The receptors come from a woman in her 30s with alopecia areata. Some clones in this sample may be carry-over from other donors' samples.

This clonotype came up a few times. This chain connects TRBV7-8 to TRBJ1-6; TRBD1 agrees at 9 bases. CDR1 is SGHVS, CDR2 FQNEAQ, per germline. The CDR3 loop spans 16 amino acids. J was trimmed by 5 bases and V by 1 base; bases with no gene match: 3. As DNA, the CDR3 is TGTGCCAGCAGCTTAGGACAGGGGGGTCATAATTCACCCCTCCACTTT. This translates into CASSLGQGGHNSPLHF. The full variable domain, in which reference TRBV7-8 and TRBJ1-6 provide the parts outside the CDR3, is GAGVSQSPRYKVAKRGQDVALRCDPISGHVSLFWYQQALGQGPEFLTYFQNEAQLDKSGLPSDRFFAERPEGSVSTLKIQRTQQEDSAVYLCASSLGQGGHNSPLHFGNGTRLTVT.

This clonotype was seen ten or more times. The V call is TRBV20-1, the J call TRBJ2-3, with 14 bases lining up with TRBD2. V trimming: 3 bases; J trimming: 5 bases; junction bases outside the gene matches: 7. This CDR3 region has 16 residues. The germline V gene encodes CDR1 DFQATT and CDR2 SNEGSKA (reference sequence). CDR3 loop: CSASPLTSGRGDTQYF. The CDR3 DNA follows: TGCAGTGCTAGTCCCCTGACTAGCGGGAGGGGAGATACGCAGTATTTT.

The CDR3 loop reads CASSLLAGTGEQFF. CDR3 DNA: TGTGCCAGCAGCCTCCTAGCGGGGACCGGTGAGCAGTTCTTC. V and J are TRBV11-2 and TRBJ2-1, with 9 bases that match TRBD2. The germline gives CDR1 SGHAT, CDR2 FQNNGV. CDR3 length: 14 residues. The V segment lost 5 bases and the J segment 9 bases; nucleotides outside the gene matches: 8.

This chain uses TRBV18 with TRBJ1-2, with TRBD1 matching 10 bases. Losses at the gene ends were 3 bases for V and 6 bases for J; bases not matched to a gene: 13. The CDR3 runs to 17 residues. The germline gives CDR1 KGHSH, CDR2 LQKENI. The CDR3 loop is CASSPFDGTGVNHGYTF. In DNA form, the CDR3 reads TGTGCCAGCTCACCCTTCGACGGGACAGGGGTGAACCATGGCTACACCTTC. The variable domain in full, completed from reference TRBV18 and TRBJ1-2, reads NAGVMQNPRHLVRRRGQEARLRCSPMKGHSHVYWYRQLPEEGLKFMVYLQKENIIDESGMPKERFSAEFPKEGPSILRIQQVVRGDSAAYFCASSPFDGTGVNHGYTFGSGTRLTVV.

The V call is TRBV6-2 or TRBV6-3, the J call TRBJ1-6; D is uncertain. V gave up 7 bases and J gave up 3 bases, with 19 bases separating them. CDR3 length: 17 amino acids. Germline loops: CDR1 MNHEY, CDR2 SVGEGT. The CDR3 nucleotides read TGTGCCAGCACCTCGAACCGCATGCGCTACTATAATTCACCCCTCCACTTT. It codes for CASTSNRMRYYNSPLHF.

The J gene is TRBJ2-7, the V gene TRBV20-1; TRBD2 matches 16 bases. Trimming at V came to 6 bases and at J to 5 bases, leaving 7 bases not matched to a gene. This CDR3 has 15 amino acids. Germline V CDR1 and CDR2: DFQATT, SNEGSKA (reference sequence). The CDR3 DNA reads TGCAGTGCCCCGGGACTAGCGGGGGGGCCCGACGAGCAGTACTTC. Residues: CSAPGLAGGPDEQYF.

This clonotype has a count of ten or more. The V and J genes are TRBV6-6 and TRBJ1-5, with D hard to call. V was trimmed by 7 bases and J by 7 bases, leaving 14 bases between them. CDR1 is MNHNY and CDR2 is SVGAGI in the germline V gene (reference sequence). CDR3 length: 13 amino acids. This CDR3 reads CASTLTSGQPQHF. The DNA of the CDR3 is TGTGCCAGCACCCTTACGTCCGGGCAGCCCCAGCATTTT.

This clonotype was seen more than once but under ten times. This chain connects TRBV3-1 to TRBJ2-3; D is uncertain. This CDR3 comprises 15 residues. Per germline, CDR1 LGHDT and CDR2 YNNKEL (reference sequence). Trimming pared 2 bases from V and 0 bases from J, leaving 9 bases between. CDR3 region: CASSQMAASTDTQYF. CDR3 nucleotide sequence: TGTGCCAGCAGCCAAATGGCGGCTAGCACAGATACGCAGTATTTT.

This chain joins TRBV3-1 and TRBJ2-1; no firm D call. The CDR3 is made up of 13 amino acids. The germline V gene encodes CDR1 LGHDT and CDR2 YNNKEL (reference sequence). Trimming cost V 3 bases and J 4 bases, with 7 bases left between them. The CDR3 bases are TGTGCCAGCAGCCATTACAGATACAATGAGCAGTTCTTC. Translation: CASSHYRYNEQFF.

J is TRBJ2-6 and V is TRBV29-1; possible D gene TRBD1, 6 bases. V was clipped by 5 bases and J by 2 bases, with 10 bases between them. Germline V CDR1 and CDR2: SQVTM, ANQGSEA. The CDR3 extends over 14 amino acids. The CDR3 region is CSVKQGPGANVLTF. The DNA of the CDR3 is TGCAGCGTTAAACAGGGTCCTGGGGCCAACGTCCTGACTTTC.

The chain couples TRBV28 to TRBJ2-2; D is undetermined. V was trimmed by 3 bases and J by 0 bases, leaving 8 bases between them. Germline V CDR1 and CDR2: MDHEN, SYDVKM. The CDR3 contains 15 residues. The CDR3 loop reads CASSLSVSNTGELFF. DNA for the CDR3: TGTGCCAGCAGTTTGTCCGTATCGAACACCGGGGAGCTGTTTTTT.

The chain uses TRBV7-3 and TRBJ2-7; tentatively, D is TRBD1 (5 bases). This CDR3 is built from 13 residues. The germline gives CDR1 SGHTA, CDR2 FQGTGA. With 1 base removed from V and 6 bases from J, the gap between germline ends came to 10 bases. CDR3 protein: CASSLIPQGEQYF. The CDR3 DNA reads as TGTGCCAGCAGCTTAATCCCTCAGGGCGAGCAGTACTTC.

The CDR3 DNA reads TGCAGTGCTAGAGCGAATGGGGGAACCTACGAGCAGTACTTC. Protein product: CSARANGGTYEQYF. The chain uses TRBV20-1 and TRBJ2-7; either TRBD1 or TRBD2 may supply D (5 bases each). From germline, CDR1 is DFQATT and CDR2 SNEGSKA (reference sequence). Trimming took off 1 base at V and 2 bases at J, with 12 bases between the two ends. This CDR3 is 14 amino acids long.

This clonotype appeared a few times. J is TRBJ1-1 and V is TRBV7-2; D gene uncertain. This CDR3 has 15 amino acids. V was pared by 1 base and J by 5 bases, with 14 bases between. Looked up from germline, CDR1 is SGHTA and CDR2 is FQGNSA. In nucleotides, the CDR3 is TGTGCCAGCAGCTTAGTTGATTGGCGGGGTACTGAAGCTTTCTTT. This translates into CASSLVDWRGTEAFF.

The table lists this clonotype with a few counts. The chain combines TRBV11-2 with TRBJ1-1; D is unclear. V gave up 3 bases and J gave up 4 bases, with 9 bases separating them. Germline CDR1 reads SGHAT; CDR2 reads FQNNGV. The CDR3 contains 13 residues. The CDR3 DNA is TGTGCCAGCAGCTTTCGAGGTGGCACTGAAGCTTTCTTT. Translated, it gives CASSFRGGTEAFF.

This clonotype counts as large. The chain links TRBV11-2 to TRBJ1-1; the D is unclear. The germline CDR1 and CDR2 sequences are SGHAT and FQNNGV. The CDR3 totals 14 residues. V lost 3 bases and J 0 bases, leaving 8 bases between the germline ends. The chain's CDR3 is CASSLDGMNTEAFF. The CDR3 DNA sequence: TGTGCCAGCAGCTTGGACGGAATGAACACTGAAGCTTTCTTT.

CDR3 sequence (DNA): TGTGCCAGCAGCCTTCTGGCCTGGGAGACCCAGTACTTC. This codes for CASSLLAWETQYF. The V call is TRBV6-5, the J call TRBJ2-5, with D hard to call. The CDR3 covers 13 residues. The V end was cut by 6 bases, the J end by 5 bases, with 13 bases between. Germline CDR1 is MNHEY and CDR2 is SVGAGI.

V usage is TRBV7-6 and J usage is TRBJ1-1; D perhaps matches TRBD1 (6 bases). Trimming shortened V by 2 bases and J by 6 bases, and 16 bases separated the two germline ends. CDR1 SGHVS and CDR2 FNYEAQ come from the germline V gene. There are 15 residues in the CDR3. In nucleotides, the CDR3 is TGTGCCAGCAGCTTAATTGGGGGCGCCGGGGCTGAAGCTTTCTTT. This codes for CASSLIGGAGAEAFF.

The chain carries TRBV4-3 and TRBJ1-2, with D hard to call. V was cut by 0 bases and J by 0 bases, with 14 bases left in between. Germline V lookup: CDR1 LGHNA, CDR2 YSLEER. The CDR3 sequence is 17 residues long. CDR3 residues: CASSQEGGSRSNYGYTF. CDR3 coding DNA: TGCGCCAGCAGCCAAGAGGGAGGAAGCAGGTCTAACTATGGCTACACCTTC.

This clonotype was observed a handful of times. The J gene is TRBJ1-5, the V gene TRBV4-1; 10 positions agree with TRBD1. Germline CDR1 and CDR2: MGHRA and YSYEKL. The V gene end was trimmed by 4 bases and the J gene end by 1 base; junction bases not matched to a gene: 4. The CDR3 totals 16 residues. The DNA for the CDR3 is TGCGCCAGCAGCCCGGGGACAGGGGTAAGCAATCAGCCCCAGCATTTT. Protein product: CASSPGTGVSNQPQHF.

V and J are TRBV4-3 and TRBJ2-5; D is perhaps TRBD1 or TRBD2 (5 bases each). The germline gives CDR1 LGHNA, CDR2 YSLEER. Between the trimmed V and J ends, which lost 3 bases and 9 bases, there was a span of 23 bases. The CDR3 contains 16 residues. As DNA, the CDR3 is TGCGCCAGCAGCCAGGGGGACGAGCAAGCCATGGAAGCCCAGTACTTC. The encoded protein is CASSQGDEQAMEAQYF.

Only a few counts were recorded for this clonotype. CDR3 sequence (DNA): TGTGCCAGCAGCTCTCCGTCCGGACTAGCGGGGGGCACAGATACGCAGTATTTT. Amino acid sequence: CASSSPSGLAGGTDTQYF. The V call is TRBV7-8, the J call TRBJ2-3; 13 bases are a match to TRBD2. The CDR3 length is 18 residues. The V gene end was trimmed by 4 bases and the J gene end by 1 base; junction bases not matched to a gene: 8. CDR1 and CDR2 from the germline V gene are SGHVS and FQNEAQ.

This clonotype has just a few counts. The chain is built from TRBV28 and TRBJ1-1, with TRBD1 identical over 10 bases. The CDR3 has 14 residues. The trim removed 8 bases at V and 5 bases at J, leaving 8 bases unmatched. From germline, CDR1 is MDHEN and CDR2 SYDVKM. CDR3 coding DNA: TGTGCCAGCGTCCTGACAGGGGGCGGGACTGAAGCTTTCTTT. This gives the protein CASVLTGGGTEAFF. Combining the CDR3 with reference TRBV28 and TRBJ1-1 gives the whole variable domain DVKVTQSSRYLVKRTGEKVFLECVQDMDHENMFWYRQDPGLGLRLIYFSYDVKMKEKGDIPEGYSVSREKKERFSLILESASTNQTSMYLCASVLTGGGTEAFFGQGTRLTVV.

The genes are TRBV3-1 and TRBJ2-1; 9 bases line up with TRBD2. Trimming at V came to 7 bases and at J to 2 bases, leaving 6 bases not matched to a gene. This CDR3 is built from 15 residues. Germline V gives CDR1 LGHDT, CDR2 YNNKEL (reference sequence). CDR3 nucleotides: TGTGCCAGCACCCCTCGCGGGGGGGCCTACAATGAGCAGTTCTTC. This gives the protein CASTPRGGAYNEQFF.

This clonotype was seen a handful of times. CDR3 region: CASSDRDPREQFF. CDR3 bases: TGTGCCAGCAGTGACCGGGACCCGAGGGAGCAGTTCTTC. This chain joins TRBV12-3 or TRBV12-4 and TRBJ2-1; the D call may be TRBD1 or TRBD2 (5 bases each). V shed 5 bases and J shed 10 bases, with 15 bases lying between them. The CDR3 contains 13 residues.